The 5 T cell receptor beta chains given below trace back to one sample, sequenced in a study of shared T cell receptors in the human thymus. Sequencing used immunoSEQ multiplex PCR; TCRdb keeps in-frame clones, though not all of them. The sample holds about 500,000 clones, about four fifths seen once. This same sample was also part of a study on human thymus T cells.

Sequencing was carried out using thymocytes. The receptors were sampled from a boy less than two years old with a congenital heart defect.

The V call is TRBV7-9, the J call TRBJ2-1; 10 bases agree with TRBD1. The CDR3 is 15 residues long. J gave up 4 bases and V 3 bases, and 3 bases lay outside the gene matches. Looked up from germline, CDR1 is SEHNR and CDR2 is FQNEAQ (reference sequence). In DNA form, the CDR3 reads TGTGCCAGCAGCTTTGGGGACAGGGGATACAATGAGCAGTTCTTC. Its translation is CASSFGDRGYNEQFF.

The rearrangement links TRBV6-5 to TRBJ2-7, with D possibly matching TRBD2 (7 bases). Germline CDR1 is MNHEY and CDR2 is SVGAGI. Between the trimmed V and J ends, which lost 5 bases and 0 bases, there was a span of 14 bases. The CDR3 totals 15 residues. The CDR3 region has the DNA TGTGCCAGCAGTGTCGGGGGCGGGAGCTCCTACGAGCAGTACTTC. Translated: CASSVGGGSSYEQYF.

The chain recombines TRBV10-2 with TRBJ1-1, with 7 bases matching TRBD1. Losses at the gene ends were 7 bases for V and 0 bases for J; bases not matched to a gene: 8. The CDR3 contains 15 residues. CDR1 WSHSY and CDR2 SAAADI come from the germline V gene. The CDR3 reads CASTTGQRMNTEAFF. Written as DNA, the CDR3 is TGCGCCAGCACTACGGGACAGCGCATGAACACTGAAGCTTTCTTT.

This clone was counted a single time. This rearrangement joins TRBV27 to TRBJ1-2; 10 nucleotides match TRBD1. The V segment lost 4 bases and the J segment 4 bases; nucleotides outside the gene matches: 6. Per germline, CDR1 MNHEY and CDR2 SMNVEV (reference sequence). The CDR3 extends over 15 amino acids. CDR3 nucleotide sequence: TGTGCCAGCAGTTGGACAGGGGGTCCTTCCTATGGCTACACCTTC. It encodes CASSWTGGPSYGYTF.

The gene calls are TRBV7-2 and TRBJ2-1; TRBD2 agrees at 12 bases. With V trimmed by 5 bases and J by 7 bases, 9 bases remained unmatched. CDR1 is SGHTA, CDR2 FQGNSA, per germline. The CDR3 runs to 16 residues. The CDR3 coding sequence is TGTGCCAGCAGCCCCCGGACTAGCGGGATACAAAATGAGCAGTTCTTC. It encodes CASSPRTSGIQNEQFF.